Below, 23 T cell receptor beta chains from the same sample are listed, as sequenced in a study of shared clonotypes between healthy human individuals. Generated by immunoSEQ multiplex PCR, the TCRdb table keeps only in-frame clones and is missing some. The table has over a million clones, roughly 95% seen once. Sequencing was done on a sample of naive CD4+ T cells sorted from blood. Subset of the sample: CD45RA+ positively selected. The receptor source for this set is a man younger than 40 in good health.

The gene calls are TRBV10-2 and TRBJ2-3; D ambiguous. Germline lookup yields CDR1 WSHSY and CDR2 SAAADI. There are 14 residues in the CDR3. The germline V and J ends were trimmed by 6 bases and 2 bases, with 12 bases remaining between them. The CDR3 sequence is CASRLPQATDTQYF. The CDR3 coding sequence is TGCGCCAGCAGACTCCCCCAGGCCACAGATACGCAGTATTTT.

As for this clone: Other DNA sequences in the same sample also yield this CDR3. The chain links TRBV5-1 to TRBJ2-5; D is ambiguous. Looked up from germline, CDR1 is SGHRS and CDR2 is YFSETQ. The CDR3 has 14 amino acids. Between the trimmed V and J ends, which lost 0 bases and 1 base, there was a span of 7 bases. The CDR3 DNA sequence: TGCGCCAGCAGCTTGGAGGGCAGCCAAGAGACCCAGTACTTC. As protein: CASSLEGSQETQYF. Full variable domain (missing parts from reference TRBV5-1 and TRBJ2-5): KAGVTQTPRYLIKTRGQQVTLSCSPISGHRSVSWYQQTPGQGLQFLFEYFSETQRNKGNFPGRFSGRQFSNSRSEMNVSTLELGDSALYLCASSLEGSQETQYFGPGTRLLVL.

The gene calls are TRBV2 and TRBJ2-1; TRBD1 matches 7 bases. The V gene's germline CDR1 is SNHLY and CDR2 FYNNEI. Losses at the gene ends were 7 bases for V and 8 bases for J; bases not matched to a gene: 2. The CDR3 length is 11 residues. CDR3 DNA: TGTGCCAGCACGGACAGGTATGAGCAGTTCTTC. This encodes CASTDRYEQFF.

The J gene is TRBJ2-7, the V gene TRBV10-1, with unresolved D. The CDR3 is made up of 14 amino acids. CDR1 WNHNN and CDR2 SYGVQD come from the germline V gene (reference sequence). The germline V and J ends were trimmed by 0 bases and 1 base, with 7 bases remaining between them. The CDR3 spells CASSESGKSYEQYF. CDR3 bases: TGCGCCAGCAGTGAGTCTGGCAAGTCCTACGAGCAGTACTTC.

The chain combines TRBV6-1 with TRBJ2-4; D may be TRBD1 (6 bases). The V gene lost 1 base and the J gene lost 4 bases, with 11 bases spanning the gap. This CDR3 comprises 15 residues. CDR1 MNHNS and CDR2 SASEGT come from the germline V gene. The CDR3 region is CASSEDRTVKNIQYF. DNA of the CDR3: TGTGCCAGCAGTGAAGACAGGACAGTGAAAAACATTCAGTACTTC.

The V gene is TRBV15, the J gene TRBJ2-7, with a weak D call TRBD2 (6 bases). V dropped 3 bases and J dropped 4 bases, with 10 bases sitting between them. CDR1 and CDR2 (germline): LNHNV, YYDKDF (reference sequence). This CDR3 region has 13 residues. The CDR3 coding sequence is TGTGCCACCAGCAGGTTGGGGGGATACGAGCAGTACTTC. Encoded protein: CATSRLGGYEQYF.

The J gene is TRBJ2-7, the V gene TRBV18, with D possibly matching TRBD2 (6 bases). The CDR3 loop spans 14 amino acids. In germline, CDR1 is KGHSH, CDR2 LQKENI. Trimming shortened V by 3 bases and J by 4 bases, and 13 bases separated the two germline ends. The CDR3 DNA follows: TGTGCCAGCTCACCGACTAGGCAGGGTTACGAGCAGTACTTC. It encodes CASSPTRQGYEQYF.

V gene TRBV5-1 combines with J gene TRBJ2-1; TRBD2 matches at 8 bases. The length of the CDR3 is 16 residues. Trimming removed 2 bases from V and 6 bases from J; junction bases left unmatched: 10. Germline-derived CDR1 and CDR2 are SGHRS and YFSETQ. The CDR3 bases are TGCGCCAGCAGCTTAGTCGGGGGACTAGGTGTCAATGAGCAGTTCTTC. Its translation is CASSLVGGLGVNEQFF. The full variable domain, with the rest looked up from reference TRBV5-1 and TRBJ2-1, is KAGVTQTPRYLIKTRGQQVTLSCSPISGHRSVSWYQQTPGQGLQFLFEYFSETQRNKGNFPGRFSGRQFSNSRSEMNVSTLELGDSALYLCASSLVGGLGVNEQFFGPGTRLTVL.

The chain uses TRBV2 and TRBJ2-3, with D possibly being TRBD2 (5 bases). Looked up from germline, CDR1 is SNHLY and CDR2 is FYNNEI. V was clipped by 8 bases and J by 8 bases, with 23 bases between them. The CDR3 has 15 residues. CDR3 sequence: CASGSGSGMMGTQYF. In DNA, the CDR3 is TGTGCCAGCGGAAGCGGAAGTGGAATGATGGGTACGCAGTATTTT.

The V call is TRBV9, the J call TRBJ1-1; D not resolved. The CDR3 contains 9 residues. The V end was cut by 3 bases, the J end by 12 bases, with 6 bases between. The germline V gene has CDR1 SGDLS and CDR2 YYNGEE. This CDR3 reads CASSEDPFF. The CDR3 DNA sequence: TGTGCCAGCAGCGAGGATCCTTTCTTT.

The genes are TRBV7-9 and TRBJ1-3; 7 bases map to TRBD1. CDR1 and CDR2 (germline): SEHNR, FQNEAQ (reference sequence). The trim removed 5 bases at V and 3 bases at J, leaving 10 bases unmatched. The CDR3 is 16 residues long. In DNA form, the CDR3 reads TGTGCCAGCAGCGCCACAGACAGGGCGGGTGGAAACACCATATATTTT. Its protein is CASSATDRAGGNTIYF.

For the CDR3, the DNA is TGTGCCAGCAGCTTAGCTAGCGCGCAGTATTTT. Translation: CASSLASAQYF. The V and J genes are TRBV5-6 and TRBJ2-3; D is possibly TRBD2 (6 bases). This CDR3 comprises 11 residues. Trimming pared 2 bases from V and 10 bases from J, leaving 8 bases between. Germline CDR1 SGHDT, CDR2 YYEEEE. Full variable domain (outside the CDR3, taken from reference TRBV5-6 and TRBJ2-3): DAGVTQSPTHLIKTRGQQVTLRCSPKSGHDTVSWYQQALGQGPQFIFQYYEEEERQRGNFPDRFSGHQFPNYSSELNVNALLLGDSALYLCASSLASAQYFGPGTRLTVL.

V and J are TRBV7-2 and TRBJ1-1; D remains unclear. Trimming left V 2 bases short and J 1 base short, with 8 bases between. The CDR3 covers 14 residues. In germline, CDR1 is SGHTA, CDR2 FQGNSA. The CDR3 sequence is CASSLMNGNTEAFF. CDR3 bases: TGTGCCAGCAGCTTAATGAACGGGAACACTGAAGCTTTCTTT.

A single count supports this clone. This CDR3 is CASSPRMEVAEKLFF. Written as DNA, the CDR3 is TGTGCCAGCTCACCACGGATGGAGGTAGCTGAAAAACTGTTTTTT. This chain joins TRBV18 and TRBJ1-4; D uncertain. Germline V CDR1 and CDR2: KGHSH, LQKENI. This CDR3 is 15 amino acids long. The V end lost 1 base, the J end lost 7 bases, and 13 bases lay between the germline ends.

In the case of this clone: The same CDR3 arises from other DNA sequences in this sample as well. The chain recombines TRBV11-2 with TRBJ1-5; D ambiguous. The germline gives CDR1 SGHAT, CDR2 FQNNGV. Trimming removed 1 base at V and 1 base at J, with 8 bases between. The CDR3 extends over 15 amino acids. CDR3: CASSLVGGSNQPQHF. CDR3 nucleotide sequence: TGTGCCAGCAGCTTAGTTGGCGGAAGCAATCAGCCCCAGCATTTT.

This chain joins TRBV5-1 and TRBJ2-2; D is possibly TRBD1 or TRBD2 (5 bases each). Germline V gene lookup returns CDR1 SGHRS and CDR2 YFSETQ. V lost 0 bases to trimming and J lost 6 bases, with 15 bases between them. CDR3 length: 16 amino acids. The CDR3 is CASSLGGSRGAGELFF. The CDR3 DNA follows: TGCGCCAGCAGCTTGGGAGGGTCAAGGGGAGCCGGGGAGCTGTTTTTT.

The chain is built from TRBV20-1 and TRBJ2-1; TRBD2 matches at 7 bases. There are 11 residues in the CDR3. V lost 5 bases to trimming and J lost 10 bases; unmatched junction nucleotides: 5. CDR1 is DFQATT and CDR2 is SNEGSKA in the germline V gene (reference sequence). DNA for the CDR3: TGCAGTGCTCTTTACGGGGGGGAGCAGTTCTTC. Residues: CSALYGGEQFF.

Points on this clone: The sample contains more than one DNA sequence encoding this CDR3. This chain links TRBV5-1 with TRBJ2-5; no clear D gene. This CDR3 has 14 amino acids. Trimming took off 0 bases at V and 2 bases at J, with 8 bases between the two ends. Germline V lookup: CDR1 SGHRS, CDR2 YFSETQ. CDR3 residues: CASSLAPGQETQYF. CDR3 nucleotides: TGCGCCAGCAGCTTGGCCCCAGGTCAAGAGACCCAGTACTTC.

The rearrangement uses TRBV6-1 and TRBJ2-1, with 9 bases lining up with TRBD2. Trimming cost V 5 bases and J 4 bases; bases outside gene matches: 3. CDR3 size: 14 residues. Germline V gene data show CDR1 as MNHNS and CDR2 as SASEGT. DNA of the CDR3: TGTGCCAGCAGTTTAGCGGGAGTGTACAATGAGCAGTTCTTC. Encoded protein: CASSLAGVYNEQFF.

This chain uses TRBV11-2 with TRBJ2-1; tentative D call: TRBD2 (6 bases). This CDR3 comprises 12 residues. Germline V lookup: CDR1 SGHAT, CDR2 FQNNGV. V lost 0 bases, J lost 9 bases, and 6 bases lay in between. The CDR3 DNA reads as TGTGCCAGCAGCTTAGACGGGGGTGAGCAGTTCTTC. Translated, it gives CASSLDGGEQFF. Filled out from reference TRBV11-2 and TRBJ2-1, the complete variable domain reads EAGVAQSPRYKIIEKRQSVAFWCNPISGHATLYWYQQILGQGPKLLIQFQNNGVVDDSQLPKDRFSAERLKGVDSTLKIQPAKLEDSAVYLCASSLDGGEQFFGPGTRLTVL.

CDR3: CASSLMRGQETQYF. CDR3 bases: TGTGCCAGCTCACTTATGCGGGGACAAGAGACCCAGTACTTC. The rearrangement joins TRBV18 to TRBJ2-5; D may be TRBD2 (6 bases). The CDR3 consists of 14 residues. V was shortened by 4 bases and J by 2 bases, with 11 bases between the two germline ends. Per germline, CDR1 KGHSH and CDR2 LQKENI.

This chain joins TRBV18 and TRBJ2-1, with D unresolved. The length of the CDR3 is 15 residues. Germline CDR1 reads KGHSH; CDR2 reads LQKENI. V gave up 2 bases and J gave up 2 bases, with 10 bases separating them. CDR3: CASSPLGAPYNEQFF. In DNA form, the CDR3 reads TGTGCCAGCTCACCATTAGGAGCCCCCTACAATGAGCAGTTCTTC.

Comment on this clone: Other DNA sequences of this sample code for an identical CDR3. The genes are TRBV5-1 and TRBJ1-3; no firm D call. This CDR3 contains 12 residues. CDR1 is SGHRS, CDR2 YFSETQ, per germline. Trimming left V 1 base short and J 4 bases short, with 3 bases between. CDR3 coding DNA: TGCGCCAGCAGCTTGACAGGAAACACCATATATTTT. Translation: CASSLTGNTIYF.